Detailed here is one TCR beta chain. The sample is drawn from a study of blood T cell repertoires in COVID-19. The overall study: Whether acute or convalescent, the COVID-19 samples came from the United States, Italy and Spain. Sources were T cells, B-cell-depleted T cells, or PBMCs; the material itself was cDNA or gDNA.

Original methodology: Reference gene primers were amplified, and this amplification served to estimate nucleated cell counts. The table came from immunoSEQ multiplex PCR; TCRdb's copy has only in-frame clones and leaves some out. That table is the source of V, J and clone size, and D and trimming were worked out from the DNA. The table shows about 67,000 clones, with 70% to 90% occurring only once. The CDR3 contains 16 residues. Germline V CDR1 and CDR2: MGHRA, YSYEKL. The ends lost 2 bases at V and 0 bases at J; junction bases unmatched: 3. The TCR sequence derives from a man over 45 with active COVID-19. The material sequenced was peripheral blood. The genes are TRBV4-1 and TRBJ1-5; 8 bases agree with TRBD1. CDR3 DNA sequence: TGCGCCAGCAGCCAAACCGGACAGGGTAGCAATCAGCCCCAGCATTTT. This codes for CASSQTGQGSNQPQHF.